Sequencing of this TCR beta chain was carried out in a study of shared clonotypes between healthy human individuals. Naive CD8 cells were CD45RO-negative, positively selected for CCR7, excluding terminally differentiated effector memory CD45RA+ cells. Clones were sequenced by immunoSEQ multiplex PCR, and TCRdb holds only the in-frame ones, with some missing. The sample lists 1.5 million to 2.5 million clones, less than 95% occurring once. Germline CDR1 is LNHNV and CDR2 is YYDKDF (reference sequence). The CDR3 length is 16 residues. Trimming at V came to 3 bases and at J to 4 bases, leaving 7 bases not matched to a gene.

The sample consisted of naive CD8+ T cells sorted from blood. V is TRBV15 and J is TRBJ2-7, with TRBD1 identical over 12 bases. This clonotype originated in a man aged 18 to 30 in good health. CDR3: CATSRAPGQGAYEQYF. CDR3 in DNA: TGTGCCACCAGCAGGGCCCCGGGACAGGGGGCGTACGAGCAGTACTTC.